This paragraph covers one T cell receptor beta chain sequence. The sample holds a few counts of this clonotype. Its antigen has not been determined. Per-nucleotide qualities are absent, and no much larger clonotype sits a single base away. The data were obtained in a study of T cells after yellow fever vaccination (dated 2019 in TCRdb). Background on the whole study: The SMART-Seq v4 Ultra Low Input RNA kit was used to prepare libraries from fractions with low cell numbers. To follow T-cell clones before and after primary and booster YFV17D yellow fever vaccination, bulk TCR alpha and beta repertoires were sequenced over time. The cohort comprised two healthy male donors, one aged 18 to 30 and one aged 30 to 39 years. Blood samples were taken at several timepoints before and after primary and secondary immunization, and bulk PBMC replicates and cell subsets were isolated. Study-wide findings and limitations: A small fraction of clonotypes appeared in both the CD4 and CD8 compartments, likely as a result of convergent recombination. Computational filtering was needed because FACS-sorted repertoires could contain abundant contaminating clonotypes from the bulk population. The secondary T-cell response was found to be weaker but faster than the primary response, with a peak reached on day 5 rather than on day 15. After the booster, most clones that had expanded after primary vaccination were detected again (nearly 98% of CD4 and more than 80% of CD8), suggesting broad maintenance of memory. The study included only two donors, which limits how far the findings can be generalized.

Sequencing took place on an Illumina NovaSeq 6000. Synthesis of TCR cDNA relied on 5'RACE template switching, a step that introduced a universal primer site along with unique molecular identifiers. Priming of cDNA synthesis was performed from both the TCR alpha and TCR beta constant segments. Two PCR steps were used to amplify libraries, with sample barcodes and sequencing adapters being added in the second step. Sequencing of libraries was performed on Illumina HiSeq 2500 (2x100 bp) or NovaSeq (2x150 bp). For the original study's pipeline: MIGEC was used to demultiplex reads and collapse the reads into UMI consensus sequences, and MiXCR was used for V(D)J alignment. Clonotypes responding to the vaccine were identified with edgeR on replicate PBMC samples, with the criteria of FDR below 0.01 and a log2 fold change above 5 up to day 15. Each bulk clonotype received a CD4 or CD8 identity based on whether the sequenced CD4 or CD8 repertoire contained that clonotype at higher abundance. TCRdb reprocessed the public reads (quality trimming at Q25 with fastp, clone calling with MiXCR) and kept in-frame beta chains. Every CDR3 protein is listed once, alongside the most common genes and DNA of its rows. TCRdb's processing, not the authors' own work, is the source of the V and J calls. Within this sample are about 260,000 distinct CDR3 sequences, with about 5.2% of them counted one time only. More than 3% of the sample rests with the top ten.

Inclusive of the bounding cysteine and phenylalanine, the CDR3 is 15 residues long. Only the CDR3 DNA is retained, 45 bases long and in frame from the first base. CDR1 and CDR2, per the germline V gene, are LGHNA and YSLEER. The V end gives up 4 bases and the J end 3 bases, leaving 5 bases in the junction not matched to a gene. This specimen's treatment or condition label, interpreted: live attenuated yellow fever vaccine strain. A standard Ficoll-Paque protocol was used to isolate PBMCs from peripheral blood. Dynabeads CD4 and CD8 positive selection kits were used to isolate CD4 and CD8 T-cell fractions. TriZol was used to extract RNA from bulk PBMCs, CD4 and CD8 fractions, and dextramer-positive and dextramer-negative fractions.

The starting material was CD4+ T cells sorted from PBMCs, obtained on the day of the yellow fever booster vaccination. The V gene is TRBV4-3 and the J gene is TRBJ1-4; the junction holds 7 bases that match TRBD1. The TCR was taken from a man younger than 35 who received the YFV17D yellow fever vaccine. The nucleotide sequence reads as follows: TGCGCCAGCAGCCCCCGGGACAGCCCTAATGAAAAACTGTTTTTT. Its coded protein is CASSPRDSPNEKLFF.